This T cell receptor beta chain originates from a study of blood T cell repertoires in COVID-19. Overall study: In each case, the material was cDNA or gDNA derived from T cells, B-cell-depleted T cells, or PBMCs.

This clone appeared a few times. Authors' processing steps: Using reference gene primer amplification, nucleated cell counts were estimated. Libraries were prepared by immunoSEQ multiplex PCR; TCRdb keeps only in-frame clonotypes and omits some of them. That table gives V, J and clone size, and the DNA gave D and trimming. The sample lists a few hundred thousand clones, 86% occurring once. This CDR3 is 15 amino acids long. V lost 1 base to trimming and J lost 5 bases, with 9 bases between them. Germline V gene sequence: CDR1 LGHDT, CDR2 YNNKEL (reference sequence). Recruits, aged roughly 18 to 90 years, lived in under 25 US areas. Participants were placed into cohorts based on the clinical history they reported.

V gene TRBV3-1 (or the pseudogene TRBV3-2) combines with J gene TRBJ1-6; tentative D call: TRBD1 (5 bases). Sequencing used PBMCs or T cells enriched from blood (not recorded which). The clonotype was recovered from a woman aged 25-40 years who had been exposed to COVID-19. CDR3: CASSQGAGNNSPLHF. CDR3 DNA: TGTGCCAGCAGCCAAGGGGCAGGGAATAATTCACCCCTCCACTTT.